The 31 T cell receptor beta chains below come from one sample, sequenced in a study of CD8 T cells in Susac syndrome. Reverse transcription of roughly 0.5 to 1 ug RNA was carried out with random hexamers. TCRdb called the immunoSEQ multiplex PCR reads again in MiXCR, with one record for every CDR3 protein. The table includes about 110,000 distinct CDR3 sequences, 94% detected once. Sequencing was performed on CD8+ T cells from PBMCs. The receptors here all came from a human donor with Susac syndrome.

The chain uses TRBV5-6 and TRBJ2-3, with D maybe TRBD1 (7 bases). The CDR3 covers 15 residues. CDR1 and CDR2 from the germline V gene are SGHDT and YYEEEE. With 6 bases removed from V and 2 bases from J, the gap between germline ends came to 16 bases. Here the CDR3 reads CASNQGGSATDTQYF. The CDR3 DNA reads TGTGCCAGCAACCAGGGGGGTAGCGCCACAGATACGCAGTATTTT.

The V gene is TRBV12-3 or TRBV12-4, the J gene TRBJ2-7; 8 bases are a match to TRBD1. The CDR3 runs to 14 residues. Trimming at V came to 5 bases and at J to 4 bases, leaving 7 bases not matched to a gene. As DNA, the CDR3 is TGTGCCAGCAGTCTTGGGACAGGCATATACGAGCAGTACTTC. It yields the protein CASSLGTGIYEQYF.

This clonotype was observed a few times. In nucleotides, the CDR3 is TGCGCCAGCAGCCAAGTGGGGGAAACCAATGAGCAGTTCTTC. Residues: CASSQVGETNEQFF. The chain joins TRBV4-1 to TRBJ2-1; D tentatively reads TRBD1 or TRBD2 (5 bases each). The germline V gene encodes CDR1 MGHRA and CDR2 YSYEKL. This CDR3 spans 14 amino acids. Between the trimmed V and J ends, which lost 1 base and 6 bases, there was a span of 10 bases.

This rearrangement joins TRBV6-6 to TRBJ1-5, with no clear D. Trimming took off 1 base at V and 7 bases at J, with 11 bases between the two ends. In germline, CDR1 is MNHNY, CDR2 SVGAGI (reference sequence). The CDR3 is made up of 14 amino acids. The CDR3 sequence: CASSYFGSQQPQHF. CDR3 sequence (DNA): TGTGCCAGCAGTTACTTTGGGAGTCAGCAGCCCCAGCATTTT.

V and J are TRBV9 and TRBJ2-1; 8 bases line up with TRBD1. J gave up 9 bases and V 3 bases, and 8 bases lay outside the gene matches. The CDR3 totals 14 residues. Germline V CDR1 and CDR2: SGDLS, YYNGEE. In DNA, the CDR3 is TGTGCCAGCAGCGACCAGGGGGCTGGAGGTGAGCAGTTCTTC. As protein: CASSDQGAGGEQFF.

The chain uses TRBV4-1 and TRBJ1-1; D is ambiguous. CDR3 size: 17 residues. The V gene's germline CDR1 is MGHRA and CDR2 YSYEKL. V lost 0 bases and J 0 bases, leaving 14 bases between the germline ends. CDR3 loop: CASSQETSTFMNTEAFF. Here the CDR3 DNA reads TGCGCCAGCAGCCAAGAGACGAGCACCTTCATGAACACTGAAGCTTTCTTT.

V usage is TRBV25-1 and J usage is TRBJ2-5, with D tentatively TRBD1 (6 bases). Trimming shortened V by 8 bases and J by 4 bases, and 14 bases separated the two germline ends. Germline CDR1 is MGHDK and CDR2 is SYGVNS. This CDR3 is built from 13 residues. The CDR3 nucleotides read TGTGCCAGCCGATACAGGGATCGAGAGACCCAGTACTTC. The encoded protein is CASRYRDRETQYF. Drawing the rest from reference TRBV25-1 and TRBJ2-5, the complete variable domain is EADIYQTPRYLVIGTGKKITLECSQTMGHDKMYWYQQDPGMELHLIHYSYGVNSTEKGDLSSESTVSRIRTEHFPLTLESARPSHTSQYLCASRYRDRETQYFGPGTRLLVL.

The chain uses TRBV12-3 or TRBV12-4 and TRBJ1-3; D unclear. This CDR3 has 13 residues. Deletions cut 5 bases from V and 9 bases from J, with 14 bases between. CDR3 bases: TGTGCCAGCAGTCCAATGCCACGGGGCACCATATATTTT. The encoded protein is CASSPMPRGTIYF.

V gene TRBV19 combines with J gene TRBJ2-5; tentative D call: TRBD2 (6 bases). CDR1 is LNHDA and CDR2 is SQIVND in the germline V gene (reference sequence). The CDR3 length is 17 residues. V lost 4 bases and J lost 5, with 23 bases in between. CDR3 loop: CASSTPPIAGGRETQYF. Here the CDR3 DNA reads TGTGCCAGTAGTACCCCTCCAATAGCAGGAGGGAGGGAGACCCAGTACTTC.

This clonotype came up once. The chain carries TRBV27 and TRBJ2-7; 9 nucleotides match TRBD1. Germline V gene sequence: CDR1 MNHEY, CDR2 SMNVEV (reference sequence). The CDR3 has 14 residues. V was pared by 6 bases and J by 5 bases, with 8 bases of the junction left unmatched. This chain's CDR3 is CASRLTGGGDEQYF. The CDR3 DNA reads as TGTGCCAGCAGACTCACAGGGGGCGGCGACGAGCAGTACTTC.

This rearrangement joins TRBV18 to TRBJ1-2; D is uncertain. Germline-derived CDR1 and CDR2 are KGHSH and LQKENI. This CDR3 is 13 amino acids long. Trimming pared 2 bases from V and 6 bases from J, leaving 10 bases between. The CDR3 region is CASSPDGGDGYTF. The CDR3 DNA reads TGTGCCAGCTCACCAGATGGTGGCGATGGCTACACCTTC.

The chain combines TRBV20-1 with TRBJ1-6; a possible D gene is TRBD1 (5 bases). Trimming stripped 3 bases from V and 0 bases from J, with 9 bases between. Per the germline V gene, CDR1 is DFQATT and CDR2 is SNEGSKA (reference sequence). This CDR3 has 15 residues. The DNA for the CDR3 is TGCAGTGCTAGGGGGGAGAGCTCCTATAATTCACCCCTCCACTTT. This translates into CSARGESSYNSPLHF.

The J gene is TRBJ2-2, the V gene TRBV5-1, with a possible D match to TRBD1 (6 bases). Germline V CDR1 and CDR2: SGHRS, YFSETQ. The CDR3 extends over 15 amino acids. The V end lost 6 bases, the J end lost 0 bases, and 12 bases lay between the germline ends. The CDR3 is CASTSGAPNTGELFF. CDR3 DNA sequence: TGCGCCAGCACCTCAGGGGCCCCGAACACCGGGGAGCTGTTTTTT.

The rearrangement uses TRBV7-6 and TRBJ2-5; 10 nucleotides align to TRBD1. CDR1 is SGHVS, CDR2 FNYEAQ, per germline. This CDR3 is 15 amino acids long. V was clipped by 1 base and J by 5 bases; unmatched bases: 4. CDR3 bases: TGTGCCAGCAGCTTAGGGGGACAGGGGACGGAGACCCAGTACTTC. This encodes CASSLGGQGTETQYF. Combining the CDR3 with reference TRBV7-6 and TRBJ2-5 gives the whole variable domain GAGVSQSPRYKVTKRGQDVALRCDPISGHVSLYWYRQALGQGPEFLTYFNYEAQQDKSGLPNDRFSAERPEGSISTLTIQRTEQRDSAMYRCASSLGGQGTETQYFGPGTRLLVL.

The V gene is TRBV4-3, the J gene TRBJ1-1; 7 bases align to TRBD1. V was pared by 4 bases and J by 5 bases, with 10 bases of the junction left unmatched. The CDR3 totals 15 residues. CDR1 is LGHNA and CDR2 is YSLEER in the germline V gene. CDR3 in amino acids: CASSRSRDSLTEAFF. CDR3 nucleotide sequence: TGCGCCAGCAGCCGCAGCCGGGACAGCTTAACTGAAGCTTTCTTT.

The chain employs TRBV27 and TRBJ2-3; D call uncertain. The germline gives CDR1 MNHEY, CDR2 SMNVEV (reference sequence). The CDR3 has 14 amino acids. V dropped 2 bases and J dropped 1 base, with 7 bases sitting between them. Here the CDR3 reads CASSLGWGTDTQYF. CDR3 coding DNA: TGTGCCAGCAGTTTAGGGTGGGGCACAGATACGCAGTATTTT.

The chain recombines TRBV20-1 with TRBJ1-1; D is ambiguous. In germline, CDR1 is DFQATT, CDR2 SNEGSKA (reference sequence). V lost 5 bases, J lost 4 bases, and 14 bases lay in between. The CDR3 length is 13 residues. For the CDR3, the DNA is TGCAGTGCTGTATCTGTGGTTACCACTGAAGCTTTCTTT. Translating gives CSAVSVVTTEAFF.

This chain connects TRBV20-1 to TRBJ2-2; no firm D call. The CDR3 length is 16 residues. CDR1 and CDR2 from the germline V gene are DFQATT and SNEGSKA (reference sequence). V lost 5 bases and J lost 0, with 16 bases in between. CDR3 region: CSARTYRAANTGELFF. CDR3 sequence (DNA): TGCAGTGCTCGCACCTACCGGGCCGCGAACACCGGGGAGCTGTTTTTT.

This sequence joins TRBV9 and TRBJ1-2, with TRBD1 as a possible D gene (6 bases). Germline V gene data show CDR1 as SGDLS and CDR2 as YYNGEE. Trimming took off 3 bases at V and 0 bases at J, with 12 bases between the two ends. There are 15 residues in the CDR3. The CDR3, as DNA: TGTGCCAGCAGCGGATACAGGGAGGCTAACTATGGCTACACCTTC. Its protein is CASSGYREANYGYTF.

This chain links TRBV7-9 with TRBJ2-7, with D unclear. V was cut by 2 bases and J by 6 bases, with 8 bases left in between. Germline CDR1 SEHNR, CDR2 FQNEAQ (reference sequence). This CDR3 region has 12 residues. In nucleotides, the CDR3 is TGTGCCAGCAGCTTAAGTAGTTCCGAGCAGTACTTC. Protein sequence: CASSLSSSEQYF.

This chain uses TRBV6-2 or TRBV6-3 with TRBJ2-4; maybe TRBD1 (6 bases). V was pared by 6 bases and J by 8 bases, with 26 bases between. The CDR3 runs to 17 residues. Germline loops: CDR1 MNHEY, CDR2 SVGEGT. CDR3 nucleotides: TGTGCCAGCAGAAGTACCTCTAGGACAGTCACGGTGGACATTCAGTACTTC. Translation: CASRSTSRTVTVDIQYF.

V usage is TRBV5-1 and J usage is TRBJ2-2; D gene ambiguous. The V gene lost 2 bases and the J gene lost 2 bases, with 7 bases spanning the gap. The CDR3 consists of 14 residues. From germline, CDR1 is SGHRS and CDR2 YFSETQ. CDR3 bases: TGCGCCAGCAGCTTCGAGGATAACACCGGGGAGCTGTTTTTT. Encoded protein: CASSFEDNTGELFF.

The genes are TRBV4-2 and TRBJ2-2; a weak D match, TRBD2 (7 bases). The CDR3 has 20 amino acids. Germline-derived CDR1 and CDR2 are LGHNA and YNFKEQ. The V and J ends lost 2 bases and 1 base respectively, with 23 bases between them. CDR3 residues: CASSQWYRIGGAENTGELFF. CDR3 in DNA: TGTGCCAGCAGCCAATGGTATCGCATTGGGGGGGCCGAGAACACCGGGGAGCTGTTTTTT.

The DNA of the CDR3 is TGTGCCACAAGGACCGGTGGTACCGAGCAGTACTTC. Residues: CATRTGGTEQYF. The chain combines TRBV27 with TRBJ2-7; D gene ambiguous. From germline, CDR1 is MNHEY and CDR2 SMNVEV (reference sequence). Trimming took 10 bases from V and 6 from J, leaving 16 bases between them. The CDR3 is made up of 12 amino acids.

The DNA for the CDR3 is TGTGCCAGCAGCCTCGAGCGGGGGGGCGTGGAGACCCAGTACTTC. This gives the protein CASSLERGGVETQYF. This chain joins TRBV7-8 and TRBJ2-5; 10 positions agree with TRBD2. The CDR3 spans 15 residues. V gave up 5 bases and J gave up 5 bases; unmatched junction bases: 8. The germline CDR1 and CDR2 sequences are SGHVS and FQNEAQ.

The rearrangement uses TRBV9 and TRBJ1-3, with TRBD1 matching over 8 bases. The CDR3 sequence is 16 residues long. The V gene's germline CDR1 is SGDLS and CDR2 YYNGEE. Losses at the gene ends were 3 bases for V and 4 bases for J; bases not matched to a gene: 9. This CDR3 is CASSERQGIGGNTIYF. The CDR3 DNA reads as TGTGCCAGCAGCGAACGACAGGGGATCGGCGGAAACACCATATATTTT.

The chain has TRBV7-6 and TRBJ2-7; D might be TRBD1 (6 bases). The CDR3 is made up of 13 amino acids. Germline V gene data show CDR1 as SGHVS and CDR2 as FNYEAQ. With 5 bases removed from V and 5 bases from J, the gap between germline ends came to 13 bases. The CDR3 sequence is CASSPGQRNEQYF. The CDR3 coding sequence is TGTGCCAGCAGCCCCGGACAGAGGAACGAGCAGTACTTC. Full variable domain (rest looked up from reference TRBV7-6 and TRBJ2-7): GAGVSQSPRYKVTKRGQDVALRCDPISGHVSLYWYRQALGQGPEFLTYFNYEAQQDKSGLPNDRFSAERPEGSISTLTIQRTEQRDSAMYRCASSPGQRNEQYFGPGTRLTVT.

The table lists this clonotype with a few counts. This chain links TRBV2 with TRBJ2-7; TRBD1 matches at 7 bases. The germline V gene has CDR1 SNHLY and CDR2 FYNNEI. CDR3 size: 12 residues. Trimming took 9 bases from V and 3 from J; bases not matched to a gene: 5. CDR3 protein: CASRDSYYEQYF. CDR3 in DNA: TGTGCCAGTCGGGACAGCTACTACGAGCAGTACTTC.

The J gene is TRBJ1-6, the V gene TRBV20-1; D is unclear. The germline CDR1 and CDR2 sequences are DFQATT and SNEGSKA (reference sequence). This CDR3 spans 14 amino acids. Between the trimmed V and J ends, which lost 3 bases and 10 bases, there was a span of 16 bases. In DNA form, the CDR3 reads TGCAGTGCTAGGTCGGACTCCTGGAAATCACCCCTCCACTTT. It codes for CSARSDSWKSPLHF.

This sequence joins TRBV7-9 and TRBJ2-3, with D possibly TRBD2 on 5 matching bases. Trimming shortened V by 5 bases and J by 2 bases, and 17 bases separated the two germline ends. Germline assignment: CDR1 SEHNR and CDR2 FQNEAQ (reference sequence). This CDR3 is 16 amino acids long. The CDR3 nucleotides are TGTGCCAGCAGCGAAACGGAGGACGGGGTCACAGATACGCAGTATTTT. Protein product: CASSETEDGVTDTQYF.

This chain connects TRBV15 to TRBJ1-1, with D possibly TRBD1 on 5 matching bases. Germline CDR1 is LNHNV and CDR2 is YYDKDF (reference sequence). The CDR3 is 15 residues long. V was cut by 3 bases and J by 2 bases, with 13 bases left in between. DNA of the CDR3: TGTGCCACCAGCAGGGTCCGGGGGGTAAACACTGAAGCTTTCTTT. It encodes CATSRVRGVNTEAFF.